This T cell receptor (beta chain) was retrieved from a study of early stage breast cancer tumors. Sequenced by immunoSEQ multiplex PCR; TCRdb stores in-frame clones only, minus some. The table includes tens of thousands of clones, around 50% detected once. CDR1 is KGHSH, CDR2 LQKENI, per germline. After removal of 3 bases from V and 1 base from J, the junction contained 5 bases not matched to a gene. The CDR3 extends over 15 amino acids. Sample: breast tumor tissue. This chain connects TRBV18 to TRBJ1-2; 7 bases agree with TRBD1. The sequence was collected from a person aged 45 to 59 with breast cancer. CDR3 region: CASSPGTAVNYGYTF. The CDR3 DNA reads as TGTGCCAGCTCACCCGGGACAGCTGTTAACTATGGCTACACCTTC.